This T cell receptor (beta chain) was sequenced for a study of PD-1 blockade in mismatch repair-deficient tumors. Study-wide background: Patients had more than ten mismatch repair-deficient cancer types, all previously treated and progressing. Findings and caveats of the study: Rapid post-treatment expansion, then contraction, generally preceding radiologic response, marked tumor-resident clones.

With respect to this clone: Its antigen remains unidentified.

Using immunoSEQ multiplex PCR, the repertoire was profiled, and TCRdb retains in-frame clones only, with some absent. Among some 97,000 clones listed, 82% were seen once. Every patient had mismatch repair deficiency by PCR or immunohistochemistry. TCR sequencing covered a few patients who responded to pembrolizumab. The sequence was obtained from an adult with mismatch repair-deficient cancer. Sequences were derived from peripheral blood, sampled roughly 35 weeks after starting pembrolizumab.

The chain's CDR3 is CASSSLDREGNTIYF. Written as DNA, the CDR3 is TGTGCCAGCAGTTCCCTGGACAGGGAAGGAAACACCATATATTTT. This chain links TRBV6-5 with TRBJ1-3, with 8 bases identical to TRBD1. J gave up 4 bases and V 4 bases, and 6 bases lay outside the gene matches. The CDR3 consists of 15 residues. From germline, CDR1 is MNHEY and CDR2 SVGAGI.